The TCR beta chain described here comes from a study of cytomegalovirus exposure and HLA in healthy donors. This clone showed up just a few times. What it recognizes is unknown. V dropped 1 base and J dropped 3 bases, with 16 bases sitting between them. The length of the CDR3 is 16 residues. From germline, CDR1 is MGHDK and CDR2 SYGVNS. 13 Jbeta primers and 60 Vbeta primers were used for the PCR. Clones were read by immunoSEQ multiplex PCR, and TCRdb kept only the in-frame ones, dropping some. The data contain around 150,000 clones, 78% of them singletons. Study conclusions and caveats: Rarity held for most TCR sequences, but there were some public TCRs that occurred in many donors. HLA-A and HLA-B allele assignments for most subjects were reportedly predicted accurately using TCR beta sequences.

This clonotype was obtained from a male donor in good health and CMV-seronegative. The rearrangement uses TRBV25-1 and TRBJ2-7; D gene ambiguous. Sequencing was carried out using PBMCs. CDR3 sequence: CASSELLLRQDYEQYF. CDR3 DNA: TGTGCCAGCAGTGAATTGTTACTGAGACAAGACTACGAGCAGTACTTC.